The entry below describes one TCR beta chain. The antigen remains unidentified. Sequencing was at deep level. Some clones are missing from TCRdb's copy, which holds only in-frame ones; the method was immunoSEQ multiplex PCR. The table has 950,000 to 1,100,000 clones, 65% to 80% seen once; the top ten hold approximately 1.5%. The data belong to a study of shared clonotypes between healthy human individuals. Study-wide results and caveats: Against clonotypes common to all four donors, non-shared ones had lower generation probabilities.

The ends lost 3 bases at V and 2 bases at J; junction bases unmatched: 3. This CDR3 contains 15 residues. Germline assignment: CDR1 MNHNY and CDR2 SVGAGI (reference sequence). Sequencing was done on a sample of memory CD4+ T cells sorted from blood. The subset was: CD45RA-negative fraction. The chain links TRBV6-6 to TRBJ2-7, with 11 bases lining up with TRBD1. This TCR was sampled from a man aged 18 to 29 in good health. The CDR3 DNA follows: TGTGCCAGCAGTTATGGGACAGGGGGTCCCTACGAGCAGTACTTC. Its translation is CASSYGTGGPYEQYF.